This TCR beta chain appears in the sequencing data of a study of blood T cell repertoires in COVID-19. Clones were sequenced by immunoSEQ multiplex PCR, and TCRdb holds only the in-frame ones, with some missing. The data hold some 490,000 clones, with 88% observed a single time. Only one count was recorded for this clone. The CDR3 is 15 residues long. The V gene lost 4 bases and the J gene lost 1 base, with 13 bases spanning the gap. Germline V gene lookup returns CDR1 ENHRY and CDR2 SYGVKD. V and J are TRBV10-3 and TRBJ1-1; D is possibly TRBD1 (6 bases). The sequencing input was PBMCs or T cells enriched from blood (not recorded which). This TCR was recovered from a woman aged 55-75 years who had recovered from COVID-19. CDR3 region: CAISAAQGSNTEAFF. The CDR3 nucleotides read TGTGCCATCAGTGCTGCCCAGGGGTCGAACACTGAAGCTTTCTTT.